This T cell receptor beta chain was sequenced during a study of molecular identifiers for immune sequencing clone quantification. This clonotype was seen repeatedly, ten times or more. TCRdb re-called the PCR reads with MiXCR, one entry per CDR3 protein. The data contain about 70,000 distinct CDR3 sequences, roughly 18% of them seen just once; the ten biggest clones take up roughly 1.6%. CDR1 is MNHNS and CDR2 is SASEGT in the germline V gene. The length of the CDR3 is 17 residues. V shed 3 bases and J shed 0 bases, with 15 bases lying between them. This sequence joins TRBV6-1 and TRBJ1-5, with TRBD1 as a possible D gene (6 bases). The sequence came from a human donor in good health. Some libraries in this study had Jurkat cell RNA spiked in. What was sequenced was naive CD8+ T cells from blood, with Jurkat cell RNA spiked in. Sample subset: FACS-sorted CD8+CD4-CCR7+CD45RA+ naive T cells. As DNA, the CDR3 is TGTGCCAGCAGTGATGTCAGGGGACCTTATAGCAATCAGCCCCAGCATTTT. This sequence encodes CASSDVRGPYSNQPQHF.